This is a list of T cell receptor beta chains from one sample in a study of regulatory T cells in long-lasting Graves disease. TCRdb re-called the multiplex PCR reads through MiXCR, storing one row per CDR3 protein. The sample includes 400,000 to 450,000 distinct CDR3 sequences, 15% of them seen just once. These same data were also listed under a study on T cells in Graves' hyperthyroidism and ophthalmopathy.

The material sequenced was peripheral blood mononuclear cells (PBMCs), taken at new diagnosis, from a patient treated with antithyroid drugs. The receptors stem from a woman younger than 45 with Graves disease. Both conserved end residues are trimmed from each CDR3. Fields, in order: V gene, J gene, CDR3 protein.

TRBV18,TRBJ1-1,ASSRPPPGTEAF
TRBV10-3,TRBJ1-2,AISGGGHRAYGYT
TRBV4-1,TRBJ1-5,ASSQDHRNNQPQH
TRBV6-1,TRBJ2-3,ATSGLVTDTQY
TRBV7-8,TRBJ2-7,ASSLVGGQEQY
TRBV11-2,TRBJ1-5,ASSSGRTGYGNQPQH
TRBV28,TRBJ1-5,ASSQTNQPQH
TRBV11-2,TRBJ2-4,ASSLRIGSDIQY
TRBV7-6,TRBJ1-1,ASSSPQGARTEAF
TRBV10-1,TRBJ2-7,ASSESGRIDEQY
TRBV12-3/TRBV12-4,TRBJ2-1,ASSERREQF
TRBV4-2,TRBJ2-3,ASSRPGLAAGADTQY
TRBV3-1,TRBJ2-7,ASSQGYYEQY
TRBV5-1,TRBJ2-3,ASSLTSWGRTDTQY
TRBV11-2,TRBJ2-5,ASSPSSGTSLLQEAQY
TRBV15,TRBJ1-1,ATSPRFTNTEAF
TRBV5-4,TRBJ2-2,ASSPGGLVNTGELF
TRBV12-3/TRBV12-4,TRBJ2-6,ASSPAGSGANVLT
TRBV6-2/TRBV6-3,TRBJ2-4,ASSYSSGASRNIQY
TRBV2,TRBJ1-1,ASNLGQDTEAF
TRBV7-9,TRBJ2-7,ASSLGTSRQY
TRBV9,TRBJ2-1,ASSREGPYYQF
TRBV27,TRBJ1-1,ASSAGGTEAF
TRBV2,TRBJ2-7,ASSEIGAGGPYEQY
TRBV11-2,TRBJ1-4,ASSPLIGTGGEKLF
TRBV20-1,TRBJ2-7,SAREERRLLAAYEQY
TRBV13,TRBJ2-3,ASSPPSGRVSDTQY
TRBV19,TRBJ2-1,ASSISSSYNEQF
TRBV7-9,TRBJ2-1,ASIAGGGYNEQF
TRBV24-1,TRBJ1-1,ATSDRGGSEAF
TRBV24-1,TRBJ1-2,ATSDYNTGHQTGYT
TRBV29-1,TRBJ2-7,SVEGGSGYEQY
TRBV20-1,TRBJ2-7,SASYSGEQY
TRBV18,TRBJ2-1,ASSPPDNEQF
TRBV6-1,TRBJ1-2,ASRVTGTGGYGYT
TRBV28,TRBJ2-1,ASQQGDSYNEQF
TRBV10-1,TRBJ2-1,ASSETLLGDEQF
TRBV5-1,TRBJ2-4,ASSPGTGISGKNIQY
TRBV20-1,TRBJ2-7,SATQRGQSYEQY
TRBV12-3/TRBV12-4,TRBJ2-7,ASSLYQGRMQY
TRBV5-1,TRBJ1-1,ASLPGNHPKETEAF
TRBV19,TRBJ1-2,ASSPPEEYGYT
TRBV7-9,TRBJ1-1,ASSLGGGLEAF
TRBV25-1,TRBJ2-5,ASSDMGQLQETQY
TRBV3-1,TRBJ2-7,ASSQGPGEREQY
TRBV30,TRBJ1-1,AWKTGSGGTEAF